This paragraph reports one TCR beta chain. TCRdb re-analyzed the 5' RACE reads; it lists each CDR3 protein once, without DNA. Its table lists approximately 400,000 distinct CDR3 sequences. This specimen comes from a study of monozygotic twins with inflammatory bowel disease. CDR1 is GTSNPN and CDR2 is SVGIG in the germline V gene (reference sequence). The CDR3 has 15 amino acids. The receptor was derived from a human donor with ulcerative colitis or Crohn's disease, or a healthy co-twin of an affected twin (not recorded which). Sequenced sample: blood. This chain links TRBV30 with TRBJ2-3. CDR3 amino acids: CAWSVAISVTDTQYF.